Below, one T cell receptor beta chain is given with its context. The antigen is unknown. What was amplified from RNA transcripts were TCR beta CDR3 regions. Carried out on the TCR CDR3, a first-round RT-PCR used the HTBI primer set. Each CDR3 protein is one row after TCRdb ran MiXCR on the multiplex PCR reads. The table shows hundreds of thousands of distinct CDR3 sequences, with about 13% occurring only once. V lost 4 bases to trimming and J lost 9 bases, with 22 bases between them. The germline V gene has CDR1 SGHDN and CDR2 FVKESK. The CDR3 consists of 15 residues. This entry is derived from a study of T cells in Graves' hyperthyroidism and ophthalmopathy. Study results and caveats: Within blood appeared most thyroid clonotypes that had expanded above 0.001.

The receptor was derived from a woman in her late teens or twenties with Graves' hyperthyroidism. The sequencing input was blood. The chain employs TRBV14 and TRBJ2-7, with D maybe TRBD1 (7 bases). The CDR3 is CASSPDRVRNSGQYF. CDR3 in DNA: TGTGCCAGCAGCCCCGACAGGGTTAGAAATAGCGGGCAGTACTTC.